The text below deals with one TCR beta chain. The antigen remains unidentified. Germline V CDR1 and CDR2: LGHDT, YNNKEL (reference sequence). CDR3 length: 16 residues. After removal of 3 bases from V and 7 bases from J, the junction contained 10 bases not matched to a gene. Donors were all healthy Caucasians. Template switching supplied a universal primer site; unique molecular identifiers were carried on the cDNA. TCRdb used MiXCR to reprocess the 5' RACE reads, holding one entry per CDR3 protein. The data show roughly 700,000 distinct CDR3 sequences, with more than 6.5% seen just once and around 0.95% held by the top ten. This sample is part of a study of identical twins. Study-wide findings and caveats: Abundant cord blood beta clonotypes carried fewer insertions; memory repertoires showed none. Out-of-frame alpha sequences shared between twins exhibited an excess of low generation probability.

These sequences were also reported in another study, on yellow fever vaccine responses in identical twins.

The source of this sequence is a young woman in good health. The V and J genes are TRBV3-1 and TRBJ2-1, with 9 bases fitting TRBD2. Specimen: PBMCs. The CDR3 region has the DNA TGTGCCAGCAGCCAGGGCTTAAGCGGGGGGAGAAATGAGCAGTTCTTC. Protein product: CASSQGLSGGRNEQFF.